The 4 T cell receptor beta chains given below trace back to one sample, sequenced in a study of T cell responses to AZD1222 COVID-19 vaccine. Measured with immunoSEQ multiplex PCR; TCRdb has only the in-frame clones, and not every one. The sample shows 140,000 to 150,000 clones, more than 85% of them seen only once. The sample was peripheral blood, taken on day 0 of AZD1222 vaccination. These receptors were taken from an adult in good health.

This clone was observed a single time. The chain is built from TRBV10-1 and TRBJ1-6; perhaps TRBD1 as D (5 bases). Germline-derived CDR1 and CDR2 are WNHNN and SYGVQD (reference sequence). V lost 9 bases and J 10 bases, leaving 13 bases between the germline ends. The CDR3 extends over 12 amino acids. The CDR3 loop is CARKGIHSPLHF. In DNA, the CDR3 is TGCGCCAGAAAGGGGATTCACTCACCCCTCCACTTT.

The chain carries TRBV11-2 and TRBJ1-2, with D tentatively TRBD1 (6 bases). V lost 0 bases and J lost 2, with 22 bases in between. The length of the CDR3 is 19 residues. Germline V gives CDR1 SGHAT, CDR2 FQNNGV. The CDR3 reads CASSLDFAQGGGLNYGYTF. CDR3 bases: TGTGCCAGCAGCTTAGATTTTGCACAGGGAGGTGGGTTAAACTATGGCTACACCTTC.

The chain has TRBV11-3 and TRBJ1-1; weak D call: TRBD1 (6 bases). The CDR3 covers 15 residues. Per germline, CDR1 SGHNT and CDR2 YENEEA. Trimming shortened V by 0 bases and J by 0 bases, and 8 bases separated the two germline ends. The CDR3 DNA is TGTGCCAGCAGCTTAGAATCAGGGGTGAACACTGAAGCTTTCTTT. It encodes CASSLESGVNTEAFF.

This chain joins TRBV28 and TRBJ1-5; tentatively, D is TRBD1 (5 bases). With 3 bases removed from V and 0 bases from J, the gap between germline ends came to 18 bases. The CDR3 has 18 residues. Germline CDR1 MDHEN, CDR2 SYDVKM. This chain's CDR3 is CASSFWGIPPYSNQPQHF. The DNA of the CDR3 is TGTGCCAGCAGTTTTTGGGGGATCCCCCCTTATAGCAATCAGCCCCAGCATTTT.